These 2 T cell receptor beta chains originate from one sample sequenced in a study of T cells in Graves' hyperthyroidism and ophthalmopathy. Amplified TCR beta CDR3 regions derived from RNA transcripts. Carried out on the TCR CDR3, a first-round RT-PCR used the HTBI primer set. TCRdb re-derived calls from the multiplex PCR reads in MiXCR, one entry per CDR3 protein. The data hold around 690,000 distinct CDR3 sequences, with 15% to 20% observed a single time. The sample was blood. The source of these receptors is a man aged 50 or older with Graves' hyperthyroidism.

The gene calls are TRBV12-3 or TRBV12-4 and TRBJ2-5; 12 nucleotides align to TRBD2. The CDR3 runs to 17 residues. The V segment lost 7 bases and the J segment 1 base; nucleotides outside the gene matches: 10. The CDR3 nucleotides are TGTGCCAGCAAAAAGGGACTAGCGGGCGCCCTCCAAGAGACCCAGTACTTC. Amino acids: CASKKGLAGALQETQYF.

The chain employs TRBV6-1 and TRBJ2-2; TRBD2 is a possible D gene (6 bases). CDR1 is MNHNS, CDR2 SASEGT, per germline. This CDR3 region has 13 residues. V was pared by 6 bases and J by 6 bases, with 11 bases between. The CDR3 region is CASSRWEAGELFF. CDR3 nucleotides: TGTGCCAGCAGCCGCTGGGAGGCCGGGGAGCTGTTTTTT.